This entry features one T cell receptor beta chain sequence. The antigen it recognizes is unknown. Base qualities were left out, and no much larger clone turns up one base away. This sample is part of a study of T cells in tuberculosis (dated 2018 in TCRdb). Looking at the study overall: The study combined CD1B tetramers and high-throughput TCR immunosequencing to characterize T cells specific for the mycobacterial lipid antigen glucose monomycolate (GMM). IGRA-negative adolescents, IGRA-positive adolescents with latent tuberculosis and adults with active tuberculosis, some ten per group, were compared in a South African clinical cohort.

Broad study findings and their caveats: Smaller mean NN-distances to GMM-specific TCRs were observed in active tuberculosis TCR-alpha repertoires than in IGRA-negative controls, suggesting clonal expansion of GMM-specific TCRs. The smaller NN-distances were partly driven by shorter CDR3-alpha lengths in active tuberculosis patients, and the difference for TCR-beta did not reach statistical significance. Using GEM motif frequencies, a classifier achieved about 65% accuracy, whereas a classifier built on the diverse GMM-specific repertoire got to roughly 87% accuracy (AUROC about 0.9). Clinical samples were chosen by availability of cryopreserved specimens, and active tuberculosis cases were adults while controls were adolescents.

TCR libraries were generated with the immunoSEQ multiplex PCR assay, using TCR-beta and/or TCR-alpha/delta assays for each sample. The amplified TCR libraries were sequenced on the Illumina high-throughput platform. In the source study's methods: Clustering and dimensionality reduction relied on pairwise TCRdist distances among GMM-specific receptors from T cells that were either sorted ex vivo or expanded in vitro. Each clinical repertoire was scored by mean NN-distance, the average TCRdist to the nearest 10% of tetramer-positive reference sequences. GEM TCR motif frequency was calculated as the fraction of unique TCRs that matched known GEM sequences in V/J usage and CDR3 length. Linear discriminant analysis with leave-one-out cross-validation, implemented in scikit-learn, was used to classify active tuberculosis. TCRdb retrieved this table from immuneACCESS and kept in-frame rearrangements only. Not all clones are present; in checked studies, unresolved V genes account for under half, and no reason is known for the remainder. V, J and clone size were drawn from that table, and D and trimming were deduced from the DNA. Within this sample are more than 35,000 clones, with 90% to 95% of them counted one time only. In total, the top ten clones hold around 7% of the sample.

At study entry, adolescents were screened for latent tuberculosis infection using a tuberculin skin test and the QuantiFERON-TB GOLD In-Tube IGRA. Immunosequencing was performed on unsorted cryopreserved PBMC and covered 100,000 or so T cells per clinical donor on average. Eleven high schools in the Worcester region of the Western Cape, South Africa, served as enrollment sites for adolescents aged 12 to 18 years. Ten adolescents infected with M. tuberculosis and about ten uninfected adolescents were chosen and matched for age and sex. For the adolescents, PBMC were isolated by density centrifugation from freshly drawn heparinized blood and then cryopreserved. This receptor was obtained from a donor aged 5-35 years with latent tuberculosis or without tuberculosis infection. Sequenced input: PBMCs.

The CDR3 region has the sequence CASSLQGMYQPQHF. The DNA is as follows: TGTGCCAGCTCACTCCAGGGTATGTATCAGCCCCAGCATTTT. Recombination joined TRBV18 with TRBJ1-5; perhaps TRBD1 is the D gene, with 5 bases matching. Trimming removed 4 bases from V and 5 bases from J, leaving 12 bases between the germline ends. Inclusive of the bounding cysteine and phenylalanine, the CDR3 is 14 residues long. Just the 42-base CDR3 DNA is kept, in frame starting at base 1. The CDR1 and CDR2 encoded by the germline V gene are KGHSH and LQKENI.